The T cell receptor beta chain described here comes from a study of shared clonotypes between healthy human individuals. Trimming took 4 bases from V and 16 from J; bases not matched to a gene: 8. The CDR3 is 12 amino acids. From germline, CDR1 is MNHEY and CDR2 SMNVEV (reference sequence). Over several immunoSEQ plates, each subset's genomic DNA was distributed in even portions. Profiled with immunoSEQ multiplex PCR; TCRdb holds only in-frame clones, not every one. Counted here are approximately 440,000 clones, roughly three quarters occurring once; the ten biggest clones make up around 11%. Nashville, Tennessee was home to all donors, who were Caucasian adults.

The clonotype was recovered from a woman in her 40s in good health. Some clones in this sample may be carry-over from other donors' samples. Material for sequencing was PBMCs. The chain links TRBV27 to TRBJ2-1; 9 bases fit TRBD2. In DNA, the CDR3 is TGTGCCAGCAGTTCCTTAGGGACTAGCCTATTCTTC. Encoded protein: CASSSLGTSLFF.